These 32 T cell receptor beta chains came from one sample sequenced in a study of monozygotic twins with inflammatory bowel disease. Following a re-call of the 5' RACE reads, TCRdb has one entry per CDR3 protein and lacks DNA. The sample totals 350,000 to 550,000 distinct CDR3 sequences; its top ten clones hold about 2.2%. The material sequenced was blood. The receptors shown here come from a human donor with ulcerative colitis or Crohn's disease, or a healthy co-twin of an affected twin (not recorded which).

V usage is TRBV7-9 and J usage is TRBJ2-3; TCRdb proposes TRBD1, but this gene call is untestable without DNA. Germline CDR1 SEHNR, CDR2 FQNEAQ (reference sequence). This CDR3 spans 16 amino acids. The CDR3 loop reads CASSQRSPGDTDTQYF.

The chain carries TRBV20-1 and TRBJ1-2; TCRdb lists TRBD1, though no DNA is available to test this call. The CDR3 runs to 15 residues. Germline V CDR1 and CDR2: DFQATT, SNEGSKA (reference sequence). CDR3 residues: CSATSLTGGNYGYTF.

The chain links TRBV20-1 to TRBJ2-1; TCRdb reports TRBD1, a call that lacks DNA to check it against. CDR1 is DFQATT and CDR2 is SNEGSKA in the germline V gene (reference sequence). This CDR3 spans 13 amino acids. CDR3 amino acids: CSVTGGERGEQFF.

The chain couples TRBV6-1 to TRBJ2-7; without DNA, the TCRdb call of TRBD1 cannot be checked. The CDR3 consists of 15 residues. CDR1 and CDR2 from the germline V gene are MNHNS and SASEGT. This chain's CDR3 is CASAPRTGTTYEQYF.

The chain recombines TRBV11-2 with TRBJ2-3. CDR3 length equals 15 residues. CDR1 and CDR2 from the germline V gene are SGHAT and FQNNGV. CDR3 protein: CASSLGVDHTDTQYF.

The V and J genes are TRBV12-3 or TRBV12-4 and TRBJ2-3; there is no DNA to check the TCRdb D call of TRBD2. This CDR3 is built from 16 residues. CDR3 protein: CASSLTSGINTDTQYF.

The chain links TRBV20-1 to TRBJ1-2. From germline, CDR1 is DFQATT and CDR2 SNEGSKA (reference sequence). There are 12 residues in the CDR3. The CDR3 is CSARRTDYGYTF.

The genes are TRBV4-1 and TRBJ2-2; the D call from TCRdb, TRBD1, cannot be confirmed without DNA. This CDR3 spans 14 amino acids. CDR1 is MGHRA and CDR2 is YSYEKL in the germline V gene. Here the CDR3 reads CASSQGQNTGELFF.

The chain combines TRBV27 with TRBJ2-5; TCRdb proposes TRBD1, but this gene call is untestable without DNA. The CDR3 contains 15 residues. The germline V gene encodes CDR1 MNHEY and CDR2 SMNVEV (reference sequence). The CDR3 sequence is CASSSGQGLSWPQYF.

CDR3 residues: CASGTSGYEQYF. The V gene is TRBV10-2, the J gene TRBJ2-7; TCRdb's D call of TRBD2 is untestable without DNA. The CDR3 sequence is 12 residues long. From germline, CDR1 is WSHSY and CDR2 SAAADI.

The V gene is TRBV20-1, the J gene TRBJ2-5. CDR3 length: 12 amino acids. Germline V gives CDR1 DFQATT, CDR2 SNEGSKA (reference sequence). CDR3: CSVSEQQETQYF.

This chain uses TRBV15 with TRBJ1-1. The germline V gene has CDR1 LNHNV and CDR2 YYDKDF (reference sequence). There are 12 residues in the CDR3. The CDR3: CATSRGSGEAFF.

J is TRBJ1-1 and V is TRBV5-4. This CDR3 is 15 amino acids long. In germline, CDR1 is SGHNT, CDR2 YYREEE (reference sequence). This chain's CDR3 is CASSPKGSENTEAFF.

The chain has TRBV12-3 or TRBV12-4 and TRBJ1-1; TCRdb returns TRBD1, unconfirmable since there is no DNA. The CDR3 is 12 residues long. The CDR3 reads CATSTGRTEAFF.

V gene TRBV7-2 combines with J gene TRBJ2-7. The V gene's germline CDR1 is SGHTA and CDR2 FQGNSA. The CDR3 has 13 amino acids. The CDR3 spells CASSLYYSYEQYF.

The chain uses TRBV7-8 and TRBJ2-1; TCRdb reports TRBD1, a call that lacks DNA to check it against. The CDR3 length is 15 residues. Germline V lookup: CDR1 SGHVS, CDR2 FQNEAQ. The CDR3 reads CASSLSTGGYNEQFF.

The CDR3 loop is CASSLTGSDYGYTF. V is TRBV19 and J is TRBJ1-2; absent DNA, TCRdb's TRBD1 call cannot be checked. This CDR3 contains 14 residues. CDR1 LNHDA and CDR2 SQIVND come from the germline V gene (reference sequence).

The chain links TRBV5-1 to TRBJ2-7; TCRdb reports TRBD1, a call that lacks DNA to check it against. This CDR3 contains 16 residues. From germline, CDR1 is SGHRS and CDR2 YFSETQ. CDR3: CASSLNLQGPSYEQYF.

The CDR3 loop reads CASSVQGTNYGYTF. V gene TRBV9 combines with J gene TRBJ1-2; the D call from TCRdb, TRBD1, cannot be confirmed without DNA. CDR1 is SGDLS and CDR2 is YYNGEE in the germline V gene. The CDR3 is 14 residues long.

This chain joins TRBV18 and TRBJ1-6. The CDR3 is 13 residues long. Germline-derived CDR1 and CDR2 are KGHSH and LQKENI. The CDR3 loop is CASSNQGNSPLHF.

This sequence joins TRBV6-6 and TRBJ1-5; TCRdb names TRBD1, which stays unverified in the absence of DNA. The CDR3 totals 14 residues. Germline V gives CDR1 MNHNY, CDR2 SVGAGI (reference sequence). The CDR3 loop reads CASTIGDIVGPQHF.

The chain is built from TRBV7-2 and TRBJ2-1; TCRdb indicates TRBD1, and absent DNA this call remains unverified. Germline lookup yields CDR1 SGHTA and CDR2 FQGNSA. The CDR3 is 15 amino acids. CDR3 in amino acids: CASSPSSLIGNEQFF.

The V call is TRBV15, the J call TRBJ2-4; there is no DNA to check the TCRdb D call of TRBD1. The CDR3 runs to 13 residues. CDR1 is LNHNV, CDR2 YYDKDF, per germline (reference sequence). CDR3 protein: CATSYRAKNIQYF.

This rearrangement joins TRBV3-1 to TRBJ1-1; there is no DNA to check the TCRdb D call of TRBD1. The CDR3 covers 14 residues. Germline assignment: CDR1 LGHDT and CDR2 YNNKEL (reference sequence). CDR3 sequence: CASTWSGTNTEAFF.

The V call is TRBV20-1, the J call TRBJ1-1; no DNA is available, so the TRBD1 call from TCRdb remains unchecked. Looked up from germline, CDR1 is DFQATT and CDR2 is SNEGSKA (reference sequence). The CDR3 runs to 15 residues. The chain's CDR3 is CSPRDGDGVNTEAFF.

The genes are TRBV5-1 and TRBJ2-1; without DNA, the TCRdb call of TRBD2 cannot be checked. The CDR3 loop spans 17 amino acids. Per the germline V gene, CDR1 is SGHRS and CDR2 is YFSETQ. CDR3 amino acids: CASSLAPSGGTYNEQFF.

The CDR3 sequence is CASSYTQGKLNTEAFF. This chain connects TRBV6-5 to TRBJ1-1; lacking DNA, the TRBD1 call made by TCRdb goes unchecked. The CDR3 consists of 16 residues. Germline-derived CDR1 and CDR2 are MNHEY and SVGAGI.

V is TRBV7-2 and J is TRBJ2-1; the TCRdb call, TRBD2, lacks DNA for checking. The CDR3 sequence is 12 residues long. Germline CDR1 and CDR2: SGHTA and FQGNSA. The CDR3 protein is CASSLSWAEQFF. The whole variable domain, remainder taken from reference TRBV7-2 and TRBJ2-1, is GAGVSQSPSNKVTEKGKDVELRCDPISGHTALYWYRQSLGQGLEFLIYFQGNSAPDKSGLPSDRFSAERTGGSVSTLTIQRTQQEDSAVYLCASSLSWAEQFFGPGTRLTVL.

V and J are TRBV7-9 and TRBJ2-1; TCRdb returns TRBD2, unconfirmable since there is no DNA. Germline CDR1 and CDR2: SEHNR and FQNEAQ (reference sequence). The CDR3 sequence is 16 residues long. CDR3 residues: CASRPLGTSGSEEQFF.

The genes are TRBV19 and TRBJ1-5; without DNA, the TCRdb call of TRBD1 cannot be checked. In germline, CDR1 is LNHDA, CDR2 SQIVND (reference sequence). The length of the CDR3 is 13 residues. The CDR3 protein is CASSDRVNQPQHF.

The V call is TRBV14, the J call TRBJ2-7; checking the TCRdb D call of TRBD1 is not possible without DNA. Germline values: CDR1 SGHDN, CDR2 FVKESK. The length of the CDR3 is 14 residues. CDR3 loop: CASSQGDPSYEQYF.

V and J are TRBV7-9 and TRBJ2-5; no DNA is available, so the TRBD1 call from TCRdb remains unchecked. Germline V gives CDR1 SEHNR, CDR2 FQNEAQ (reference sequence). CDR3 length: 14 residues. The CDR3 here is CASSFRTLQETQYF.